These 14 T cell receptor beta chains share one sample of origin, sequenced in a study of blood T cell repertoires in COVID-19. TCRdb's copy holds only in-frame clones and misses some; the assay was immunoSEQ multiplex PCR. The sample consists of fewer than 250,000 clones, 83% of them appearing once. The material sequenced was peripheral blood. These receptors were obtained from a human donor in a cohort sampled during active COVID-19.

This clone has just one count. DNA for the CDR3: TGTGCCAGCTCACCGGGACTAGCGGGGGGGTCTGGCACAGATACGCAGTATTTT. Its protein product is CASSPGLAGGSGTDTQYF. The V gene is TRBV18, the J gene TRBJ2-3; 16 nucleotides align to TRBD2. Germline V lookup: CDR1 KGHSH, CDR2 LQKENI. The CDR3 runs to 18 residues. The J segment lost 1 base and the V segment lost 3 bases, leaving 4 bases of the junction unmatched.

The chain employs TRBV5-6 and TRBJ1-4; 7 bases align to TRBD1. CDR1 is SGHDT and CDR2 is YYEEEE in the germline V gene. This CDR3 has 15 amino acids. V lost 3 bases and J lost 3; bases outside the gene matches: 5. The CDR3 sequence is CASSSRGQANEKLFF. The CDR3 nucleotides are TGTGCCAGCAGCTCGAGGGGGCAGGCTAATGAAAAACTGTTTTTT.

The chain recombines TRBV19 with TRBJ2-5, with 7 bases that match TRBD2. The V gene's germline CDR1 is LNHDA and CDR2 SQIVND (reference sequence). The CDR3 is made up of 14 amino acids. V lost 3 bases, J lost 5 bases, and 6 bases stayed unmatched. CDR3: CASSMAGVGETQYF. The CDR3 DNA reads TGTGCCAGTAGTATGGCGGGGGTAGGGGAGACCCAGTACTTC. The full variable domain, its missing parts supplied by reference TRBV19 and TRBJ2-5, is DGGITQSPKYLFRKEGQNVTLSCEQNLNHDAMYWYRQDPGQGLRLIYYSQIVNDFQKGDIAEGYSVSREKKESFPLTVTSAQKNPTAFYLCASSMAGVGETQYFGPGTRLLVL.

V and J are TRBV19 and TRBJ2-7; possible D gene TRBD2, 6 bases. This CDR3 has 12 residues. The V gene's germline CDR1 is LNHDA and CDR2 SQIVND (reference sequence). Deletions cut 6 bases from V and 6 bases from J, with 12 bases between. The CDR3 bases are TGTGCCAGTAGGCCTCAGGGAGGCGAGCAGTACTTC. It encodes CASRPQGGEQYF.

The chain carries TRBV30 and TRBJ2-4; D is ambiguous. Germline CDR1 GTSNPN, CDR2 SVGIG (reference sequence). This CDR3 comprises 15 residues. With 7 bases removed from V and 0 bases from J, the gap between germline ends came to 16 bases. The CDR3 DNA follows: TGTGCCTTTAGACGCGGAATACTAGCCAAAAACATTCAGTACTTC. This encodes CAFRRGILAKNIQYF.

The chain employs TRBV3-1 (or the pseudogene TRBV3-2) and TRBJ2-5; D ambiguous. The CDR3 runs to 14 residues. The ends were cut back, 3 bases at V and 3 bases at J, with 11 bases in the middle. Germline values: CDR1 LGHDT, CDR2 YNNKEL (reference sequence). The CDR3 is CASSHSNGEETQYF. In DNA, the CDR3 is TGTGCCAGCAGCCATAGCAATGGAGAAGAGACCCAGTACTTC.

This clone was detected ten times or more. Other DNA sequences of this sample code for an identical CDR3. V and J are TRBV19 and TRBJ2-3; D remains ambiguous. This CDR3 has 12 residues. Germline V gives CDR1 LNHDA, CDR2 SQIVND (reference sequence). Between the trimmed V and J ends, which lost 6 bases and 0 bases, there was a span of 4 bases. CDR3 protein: CASRQSTDTQYF. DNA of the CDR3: TGTGCCAGTAGGCAGAGCACAGATACGCAGTATTTT.

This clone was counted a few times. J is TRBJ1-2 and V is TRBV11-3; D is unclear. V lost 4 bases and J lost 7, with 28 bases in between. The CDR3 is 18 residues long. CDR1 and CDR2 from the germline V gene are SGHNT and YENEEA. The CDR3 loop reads CASSSVGWRGLNFCGYTF. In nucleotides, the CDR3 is TGTGCCAGCAGCTCGGTGGGGTGGCGGGGATTAAACTTTTGTGGCTACACCTTC.

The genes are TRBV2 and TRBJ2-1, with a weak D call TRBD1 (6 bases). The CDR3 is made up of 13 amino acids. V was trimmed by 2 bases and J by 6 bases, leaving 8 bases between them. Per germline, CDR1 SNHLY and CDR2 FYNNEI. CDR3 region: CASSENRANEQFF. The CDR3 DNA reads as TGTGCCAGCAGTGAAAACAGGGCCAATGAGCAGTTCTTC.

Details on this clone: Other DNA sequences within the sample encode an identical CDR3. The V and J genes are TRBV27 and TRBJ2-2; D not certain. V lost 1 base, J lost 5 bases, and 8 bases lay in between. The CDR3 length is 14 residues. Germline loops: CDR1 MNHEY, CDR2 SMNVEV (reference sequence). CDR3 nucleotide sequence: TGTGCCAGCAGTTTATTAGATTCAACCGGGGAGCTGTTTTTT. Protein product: CASSLLDSTGELFF.

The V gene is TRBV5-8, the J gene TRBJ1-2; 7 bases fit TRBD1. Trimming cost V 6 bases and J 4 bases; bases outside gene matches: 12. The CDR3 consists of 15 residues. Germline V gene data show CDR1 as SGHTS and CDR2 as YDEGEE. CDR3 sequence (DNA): TGTGCCAGCATCACCCGGGACAGACACCTCTATGGCTACACCTTC. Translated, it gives CASITRDRHLYGYTF.

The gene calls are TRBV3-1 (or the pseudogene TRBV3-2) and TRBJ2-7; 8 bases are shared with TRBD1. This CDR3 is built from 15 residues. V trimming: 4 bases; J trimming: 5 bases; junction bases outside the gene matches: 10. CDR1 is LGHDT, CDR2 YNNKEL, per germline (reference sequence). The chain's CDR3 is CASSRRGTGGNEQYF. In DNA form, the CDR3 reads TGTGCCAGCAGCCGGCGGGGAACAGGGGGAAACGAGCAGTACTTC.

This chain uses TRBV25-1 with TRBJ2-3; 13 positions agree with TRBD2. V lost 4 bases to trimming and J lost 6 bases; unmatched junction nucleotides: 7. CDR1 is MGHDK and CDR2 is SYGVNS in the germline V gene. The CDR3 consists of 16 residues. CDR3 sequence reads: CASSVLGLAGVDTQYF. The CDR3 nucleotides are TGTGCCAGCAGTGTACTAGGACTAGCGGGAGTTGATACGCAGTATTTT. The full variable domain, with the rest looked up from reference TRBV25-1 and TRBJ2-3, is EADIYQTPRYLVIGTGKKITLECSQTMGHDKMYWYQQDPGMELHLIHYSYGVNSTEKGDLSSESTVSRIRTEHFPLTLESARPSHTSQYLCASSVLGLAGVDTQYFGPGTRLTVL.

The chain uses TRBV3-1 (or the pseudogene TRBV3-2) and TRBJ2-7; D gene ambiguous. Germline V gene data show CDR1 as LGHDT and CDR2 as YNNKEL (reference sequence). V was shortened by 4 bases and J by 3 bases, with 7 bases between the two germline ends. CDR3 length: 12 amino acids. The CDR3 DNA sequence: TGTGCCAGCAGCCCGTCCCGCTACGAGCAGTACTTC. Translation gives CASSPSRYEQYF.